These 9 T cell receptor beta chains share one sample of origin, sequenced in a study of T cell changes during pregnancy in multiple sclerosis. Measured with immunoSEQ multiplex PCR; TCRdb has only the in-frame clones, and not every one. This sample has roughly 84,000 clones; just under 95% occur once, and the top ten carry more than 1.1%. The material sequenced was peripheral blood, taken in the third trimester of pregnancy. The receptor source for this set is a female donor in good health, enrolled as a control in a pregnancy study.

The chain uses TRBV15 and TRBJ2-5; 7 bases are shared with TRBD1. The germline CDR1 and CDR2 sequences are LNHNV and YYDKDF (reference sequence). The CDR3 loop spans 13 amino acids. Unmatched junction bases numbered 1, after V lost 3 bases and J lost 3 bases. The CDR3 DNA is TGTGCCACCAGCAGCGGGACAGAAGAGACCCAGTACTTC. Protein sequence: CATSSGTEETQYF.

At least ten counts were recorded for this clone. The rearrangement links TRBV5-4 to TRBJ2-1; 12 bases are a match to TRBD2. This CDR3 comprises 16 residues. Losses at the gene ends were 3 bases for V and 8 bases for J; bases not matched to a gene: 9. The germline V gene has CDR1 SGHNT and CDR2 YYREEE (reference sequence). CDR3: CASSSTSGSKSDEQFF. The CDR3 nucleotides are TGTGCCAGCAGCTCGACTAGCGGGAGTAAGAGCGATGAGCAGTTCTTC.

The J gene is TRBJ1-4, the V gene TRBV19, with D perhaps TRBD1 (6 bases). The CDR3 extends over 16 amino acids. CDR1 LNHDA and CDR2 SQIVND come from the germline V gene (reference sequence). The V end was cut by 8 bases, the J end by 4 bases, with 20 bases between. The CDR3 spells CASGRGLKTFNEKLFF. The CDR3 DNA reads as TGTGCCAGTGGGCGGGGGCTCAAAACCTTTAATGAAAAACTGTTTTTT.

The chain links TRBV9 to TRBJ2-1, with TRBD2 identical over 13 bases. CDR3 length: 17 amino acids. J was trimmed by 5 bases and V by 4 bases; bases with no gene match: 9. Per the germline V gene, CDR1 is SGDLS and CDR2 is YYNGEE. CDR3 bases: TGTGCCAGCAGCACCCGGACTAGCGGGAGACGGGACAATGAGCAGTTCTTC. Translating gives CASSTRTSGRRDNEQFF.

The rearrangement uses TRBV9 and TRBJ2-6; 7 bases agree with TRBD1. With 2 bases clipped from V and 2 bases from J, the junction kept 10 bases outside the gene matches. This CDR3 has 18 amino acids. Germline CDR1 and CDR2: SGDLS and YYNGEE. This chain's CDR3 is CASSVQRQGGTGANVLTF. In DNA form, the CDR3 reads TGTGCCAGCAGCGTTCAAAGACAGGGCGGTACTGGGGCCAACGTCCTGACTTTC. Supplemented by reference TRBV9 and TRBJ2-6, the full variable domain reads DSGVTQTPKHLITATGQRVTLRCSPRSGDLSVYWYQQSLDQGLQFLIQYYNGEERAKGNILERFSAQQFPDLHSELNLSSLELGDSALYFCASSVQRQGGTGANVLTFGAGSRLTVL.

This chain joins TRBV5-4 and TRBJ1-2, with 9 bases that match TRBD1. Germline V gene data show CDR1 as SGHNT and CDR2 as YYREEE (reference sequence). The CDR3 consists of 16 residues. After removal of 5 bases from V and 5 bases from J, the junction contained 13 bases not matched to a gene. The DNA for the CDR3 is TGTGCCAGCAGATCGCTGAAGGACAGGGGAAGGTATGGCTACACCTTC. Translated: CASRSLKDRGRYGYTF. The whole variable domain, remainder taken from reference TRBV5-4 and TRBJ1-2, is ETGVTQSPTHLIKTRGQQVTLRCSSQSGHNTVSWYQQALGQGPQFIFQYYREEENGRGNFPPRFSGLQFPNYSSELNVNALELDDSALYLCASRSLKDRGRYGYTFGSGTRLTVV.

The chain employs TRBV27 and TRBJ2-7; 7 bases agree with TRBD1. With V trimmed by 6 bases and J by 3 bases, 5 bases remained unmatched. The CDR3 contains 13 residues. In germline, CDR1 is MNHEY, CDR2 SMNVEV (reference sequence). The CDR3 region has the DNA TGTGCCAGCAGAGGGACAGAGAACTACGAGCAGTACTTC. It translates to CASRGTENYEQYF.

This clone was observed a single time. This chain connects TRBV14 to TRBJ2-1; 9 bases fit TRBD1. The germline V gene has CDR1 SGHDN and CDR2 FVKESK. The ends lost 1 base at V and 5 bases at J; junction bases unmatched: 6. CDR3 length equals 16 residues. The CDR3 DNA sequence: TGTGCCAGCAGCCAAGTAACAGGACAGGGGAACAATGAGCAGTTCTTC. Translating gives CASSQVTGQGNNEQFF.

The chain uses TRBV5-6 and TRBJ1-1; D remains ambiguous. Trimming took off 0 bases at V and 5 bases at J, with 14 bases between the two ends. This CDR3 has 15 residues. CDR1 and CDR2 (germline): SGHDT, YYEEEE. The CDR3 spells CASSLAYGDQTEAFF. Written as DNA, the CDR3 is TGTGCCAGCAGCTTGGCCTACGGGGATCAAACTGAAGCTTTCTTT.